This is a list of T cell receptor beta chains from one sample in a study of shared clonotypes between healthy human individuals. Profiling relied on immunoSEQ multiplex PCR, and the TCRdb table lists in-frame clones only, not all of them. The sample gives under 850,000 clones, more than 85% of which show up once; around 24% is in the top ten. The sequencing sample was made of naive CD8+ T cells sorted from blood. These receptors were taken from a man aged 25-40 years in good health. Each CDR3 is given with its conserved first and last residue. A D gene is named only where the DNA matches it firmly. The size entry is marked missing in some rows and otherwise reads once, few, many or a size class.

13,few,.,TRBJ1-1,TRBV11-3,CASSWTVNTEAFF,TGTGCCAGCAGTTGGACAGTGAACACTGAAGCTTTCTTT
15,.,.,TRBJ2-3,TRBV7-6,CASSPVLRGTDTQYF,TGTGCCAGCAGCCCAGTCCTGCGGGGCACAGATACGCAGTATTTT
16,.,.,TRBJ2-1,TRBV11-2,CASSPSEGSDYNEQFF,TGTGCCAGCAGCCCCTCAGAGGGTTCGGATTACAATGAGCAGTTCTTC
18,.,TRBD1,TRBJ2-2,TRBV11-2,CASSPKMTGPKTTGELFF,TGTGCCAGCAGCCCTAAGATGACAGGGCCAAAAACCACCGGGGAGCTGTTTTTT
13,once,TRBD1,TRBJ1-1,TRBV15,CATSRHRGSEAFF,TGTGCCACCAGCAGACACAGGGGCTCTGAAGCTTTCTTT
14,.,.,TRBJ2-3,TRBV15,CATSRDRLTDTQYF,TGTGCCACCAGCAGAGATCGGCTCACAGATACGCAGTATTTT
14,.,TRBD2,TRBJ2-7,TRBV27,CASSSSGRSYEQYF,TGTGCCAGCAGTTCTAGCGGGAGGTCCTACGAGCAGTACTTC
19,.,TRBD2,TRBJ2-7,TRBV27,CASSPPAPPLAGRANEQYF,TGTGCCAGCAGTCCCCCGGCCCCCCCACTAGCGGGAAGAGCAAACGAGCAGTACTTC
14,.,TRBD1,TRBJ1-2,TRBV5-6,CASSLGQGLYGYTF,TGTGCCAGCAGCTTGGGACAGGGGCTCTATGGCTACACCTTC
10,few,.,TRBJ1-1,TRBV29-1,CSAYGTEAFF,TGCAGCGCCTATGGGACAGAAGCTTTCTTT
15,.,.,TRBJ2-7,TRBV7-8,CASSLERPSSYEQYF,TGTGCCAGCAGCTTAGAACGGCCAAGCTCCTACGAGCAGTACTTC
13,once,.,TRBJ2-3,TRBV5-1,CASSSVSTDTQYF,TGCGCCAGCAGCTCGGTTAGCACAGATACGCAGTATTTT
14,few,.,TRBJ2-2,TRBV6-4,CASSDKGEHGELFF,TGTGCCAGCAGTGACAAGGGGGAGCACGGGGAGCTGTTTTTT
13,.,.,TRBJ2-7,TRBV28,CASRTRDNYEQYF,TGTGCCAGCAGGACCCGGGACAACTACGAGCAGTACTTC
13,.,.,TRBJ2-7,TRBV7-9,CASSSSILWEQYF,TGTGCCAGCAGCTCGTCGATTCTCTGGGAGCAGTACTTC
14,.,.,TRBJ2-2,TRBV19,CAVNVVEGTGELFF,TGTGCGGTAAATGTGGTAGAGGGCACCGGGGAGCTGTTTTTT
14,.,TRBD2,TRBJ2-1,TRBV29-1,CSVVSGSSYNEQFF,TGCAGCGTGGTTAGCGGGAGCTCCTACAATGAGCAGTTCTTC
15,.,TRBD2,TRBJ2-3,TRBV7-9,CASSPSGRSTDTQYF,TGTGCCAGCAGTCCAAGCGGGAGGAGCACAGATACGCAGTATTTT
16,.,.,TRBJ2-1,TRBV4-1,CASSSPTEKSYNEQFF,TGCGCCAGCAGCAGCCCGACGGAAAAATCCTACAATGAGCAGTTCTTC
13,.,.,TRBJ2-5,TRBV5-8,CASSLDSQETQYF,TGTGCCAGCAGCCTGGACAGCCAAGAGACCCAGTACTTC
13,.,TRBD1,TRBJ2-2,TRBV7-9,CASSSGGTGELFF,TGTGCCAGCAGCTCAGGGGGAACCGGGGAGCTGTTTTTT
16,once,.,TRBJ2-1,TRBV4-1,CASSQGPEGGLNEQFF,TGCGCCAGCAGCCAGGGGCCGGAAGGAGGGCTGAATGAGCAGTTCTTC
15,once,.,TRBJ2-5,TRBV7-9,CASSLANMYQETQYF,TGTGCCAGCAGCTTAGCTAACATGTACCAAGAGACCCAGTACTTC
12,few,.,TRBJ1-5,TRBV7-9,CASNAGNQPQHF,TGTGCCAGCAACGCAGGGAATCAGCCCCAGCATTTT
16,once,TRBD2,TRBJ2-1,TRBV11-2,CASSNYPGLAGDEQFF,TGTGCCAGCAGCAACTACCCGGGACTAGCGGGCGATGAGCAGTTCTTC
16,.,.,TRBJ2-7,TRBV5-1,CASSLGLAKSLYEQYF,TGCGCCAGCAGCTTGGGCCTGGCTAAGTCCCTCTACGAGCAGTACTTC
14,few,TRBD1,TRBJ2-7,TRBV6-5,CASSEGTGGYEQYF,TGTGCCAGCAGCGAAGGGACAGGGGGCTACGAGCAGTACTTC
14,.,.,TRBJ2-7,TRBV29-1,CSVAIHDGSYEQYF,TGCAGCGTTGCTATACATGACGGGTCCTACGAGCAGTACTTC
16,.,.,TRBJ2-3,TRBV21-1,CASSKGLRTSTDTQYF,TGTGCCAGCAGCAAGGGACTCCGGACGAGCACAGATACGCAGTATTTT
10,.,.,TRBJ1-4,TRBV20-1,CSAQNEKLFF,TGCAGTGCTCAAAATGAAAAACTGTTTTTT
19,.,TRBD1,TRBJ2-3,TRBV6-1,CASSGSAGTAFLVVDTQYF,TGTGCCAGCAGTGGATCCGCCGGGACAGCTTTCCTGGTTGTAGATACGCAGTATTTT
17,.,TRBD2,TRBJ2-1,TRBV19,CASSITSGRNSYNEQFF,TGTGCCAGTAGTATAACTAGCGGGAGGAATTCCTACAATGAGCAGTTCTTC
14,.,.,TRBJ1-2,TRBV6-1,CASSELDSSYGYTF,TGTGCCAGCAGTGAACTAGACAGTAGCTATGGCTACACCTTC
15,.,.,TRBJ2-7,TRBV6-1,CASREGLAVGYEQYF,TGTGCCAGCAGGGAGGGGCTAGCAGTCGGTTACGAGCAGTACTTC
14,.,.,TRBJ1-5,TRBV25-1,CASSVGSGNQPQHF,TGTGCCAGCAGTGTCGGGTCTGGCAATCAGCCCCAGCATTTT
15,.,.,TRBJ1-5,TRBV6-5,CASSYSGAGNQPQHF,TGTGCCAGCAGTTACTCAGGGGCAGGCAATCAGCCCCAGCATTTT
15,.,TRBD1,TRBJ1-1,TRBV5-1,CASSLAGQGYTEAFF,TGCGCCAGCAGCTTGGCGGGACAGGGGTACACTGAAGCTTTCTTT
15,.,.,TRBJ1-5,TRBV21-1,CASIKEGTGDQPQHF,TGTGCCAGCATCAAAGAAGGGACAGGGGATCAGCCCCAGCATTTT
9,.,.,TRBJ2-1,TRBV6-1,CASPNEQFF,TGTGCCAGCCCCAATGAGCAGTTCTTC
15,.,TRBD1,TRBJ2-5,TRBV4-3,CASSQGTGDIETQYF,TGCGCCAGCAGCCAAGGGACAGGGGATATAGAGACCCAGTACTTC
17,.,TRBD2,TRBJ2-1,TRBV11-2,CASSLDLVGGPGDEQFF,TGTGCCAGCAGCTTAGATCTTGTGGGAGGGCCGGGGGATGAGCAGTTCTTC
15,.,TRBD1,TRBJ2-1,TRBV5-8,CASSTRQGAYNEQFF,TGTGCCAGCAGCACCCGACAGGGCGCTTACAATGAGCAGTTCTTC